These 21 T cell receptor beta chains came from one sample sequenced in a study of T cells in Graves' hyperthyroidism and ophthalmopathy. TCR beta CDR3 region amplification was performed from RNA transcripts. Initially, a first-round RT-PCR of the TCR CDR3 employed the HTBI primer set. TCRdb re-called the multiplex PCR reads through MiXCR, storing one row per CDR3 protein. The table lists roughly 840,000 distinct CDR3 sequences, 38% of them singletons. Material for sequencing was blood. The source is a man younger than 35 with Graves' hyperthyroidism.

This clonotype has only a few counts. The chain combines TRBV25-1 with TRBJ2-5; TRBD1 agrees at 7 bases. V was clipped by 5 bases and J by 2 bases; unmatched bases: 5. The CDR3 is 14 amino acids. In germline, CDR1 is MGHDK, CDR2 SYGVNS. Written as DNA, the CDR3 is TGTGCCAGCAGTCCTCAGGACAGGCAAGAGACCCAGTACTTC. Translating gives CASSPQDRQETQYF.

The rearrangement links TRBV2 to TRBJ2-1; TRBD1 matches 9 bases. The CDR3 covers 17 residues. The germline V gene has CDR1 SNHLY and CDR2 FYNNEI. V lost 3 bases, J lost 7 bases, and 13 bases stayed unmatched. The CDR3 DNA is TGTGCCAGCAGTGATCCCGCCGGGGGACAGGGAAGTAATGAGCAGTTCTTC. Its protein product is CASSDPAGGQGSNEQFF.

The rearrangement uses TRBV7-8 and TRBJ1-2; D is perhaps TRBD1 (5 bases). The CDR3 totals 13 residues. The germline V gene has CDR1 SGHVS and CDR2 FQNEAQ. The V and J ends lost 4 bases and 8 bases respectively, with 14 bases between them. The DNA for the CDR3 is TGTGCCAGCAGCTCTGGGGGAGGGGAAGGCTACACCTTC. It yields the protein CASSSGGGEGYTF.

This clonotype was seen ten or more times. The chain combines TRBV10-3 with TRBJ1-6; D is unclear. CDR3 length: 12 amino acids. Deletions cut 7 bases from V and 10 bases from J, with 11 bases between. Germline CDR1 reads ENHRY; CDR2 reads SYGVKD. The CDR3: CAIKGEGSPLHF. Written as DNA, the CDR3 is TGTGCCATCAAAGGTGAAGGATCACCCCTCCACTTT.

This chain links TRBV6-5 with TRBJ1-1; D uncertain. In germline, CDR1 is MNHEY, CDR2 SVGAGI. V dropped 10 bases and J dropped 3 bases, with 12 bases sitting between them. The CDR3 runs to 12 residues. The CDR3 sequence is CATYTGYTEAFF. The CDR3 coding sequence is TGTGCCACCTACACCGGGTACACTGAAGCTTTCTTT.

V usage is TRBV5-1 and J usage is TRBJ2-2, with TRBD1 identical over 9 bases. The CDR3 is 14 amino acids. CDR1 and CDR2 (germline): SGHRS, YFSETQ. V lost 3 bases, J lost 14 bases, and 11 bases stayed unmatched. For the CDR3, the DNA is TGCGCCAGCAGCTCGGACAGGGGTAGCAACGAACTGTTTTTT. Protein product: CASSSDRGSNELFF.

This clonotype has at least ten counts. The V gene is TRBV12-3 or TRBV12-4, the J gene TRBJ2-7; no clear D gene. This CDR3 spans 12 amino acids. Trimming took off 5 bases at V and 6 bases at J, with 11 bases between the two ends. This CDR3 reads CASSPPGAEQYF. The CDR3 nucleotides read TGTGCCAGCAGTCCGCCAGGTGCCGAGCAGTACTTC.

The chain is built from TRBV10-2 and TRBJ2-2; tentatively, D is TRBD2 (5 bases). This CDR3 has 12 amino acids. The germline gives CDR1 WSHSY, CDR2 SAAADI. V dropped 11 bases and J dropped 2 bases, with 9 bases sitting between them. The CDR3 sequence: CAETGNTGELFF. In DNA, the CDR3 is TGCGCCGAGACGGGAAACACCGGGGAGCTGTTTTTT.

The gene calls are TRBV12-3 or TRBV12-4 and TRBJ2-7, with TRBD1 identical over 7 bases. This CDR3 has 14 residues. The ends lost 4 bases at V and 4 bases at J; junction bases unmatched: 7. This chain's CDR3 is CASSWGQGVYEQYF. CDR3 bases: TGTGCCAGCAGTTGGGGGCAGGGGGTATACGAGCAGTACTTC.

This clonotype was found once. The genes are TRBV2 and TRBJ2-7, with TRBD1 as a possible D gene (5 bases). Germline V gene lookup returns CDR1 SNHLY and CDR2 FYNNEI. Deletions cut 5 bases from V and 2 bases from J, with 16 bases between. CDR3 length equals 15 residues. The CDR3 reads CASSYKYQGTYEQYF. CDR3 in DNA: TGTGCCAGCAGTTACAAATACCAGGGAACCTACGAGCAGTACTTC.

This clonotype has a count of ten or more. The CDR3 nucleotides read TGTGCCAGCAGCTCTGGGTGGGGGGACGCGAACACCGGGGAGCTGTTTTTT. The encoded protein is CASSSGWGDANTGELFF. V usage is TRBV7-6 and J usage is TRBJ2-2; TRBD2 is a possible D gene (6 bases). Per germline, CDR1 SGHVS and CDR2 FNYEAQ. V shed 4 bases and J shed 0 bases, with 15 bases lying between them. The CDR3 runs to 17 residues.

This clonotype appeared many times. The chain couples TRBV9 to TRBJ1-1; no clear D gene. The CDR3 consists of 13 residues. With 0 bases removed from V and 2 bases from J, the gap between germline ends came to 5 bases. The germline V gene has CDR1 SGDLS and CDR2 YYNGEE. The CDR3, as DNA: TGTGCCAGCAGCGTAGTTAGTAACACTGAAGCTTTCTTT. Protein: CASSVVSNTEAFF.

Note on this clonotype: A single base separates this from a much larger clone, so it may be a read error. The rearrangement joins TRBV7-9 to TRBJ2-5; 8 nucleotides agree with TRBD2. The length of the CDR3 is 14 residues. CDR1 is SEHNR, CDR2 FQNEAQ, per germline (reference sequence). Trimming at V came to 4 bases and at J to 9 bases, leaving 10 bases not matched to a gene. CDR3 protein: CASSSERERQAQYF. DNA for the CDR3: TGTGCCAGCAGCTCAGAGCGGGAGAGGCAGGCCCAGTACTTC.

Ten or more counts support this clonotype. The chain has TRBV29-1 and TRBJ1-3; D call uncertain. This CDR3 comprises 14 residues. The germline gives CDR1 SQVTM, CDR2 ANQGSEA. Trimming shortened V by 4 bases and J by 1 base, and 11 bases separated the two germline ends. The chain's CDR3 is CSVAPELSGNTIYF. In nucleotides, the CDR3 is TGCAGCGTTGCACCAGAGCTGTCTGGAAACACCATATATTTT.

Turning to this clonotype: A junction boundary mismatches the germline segment, possibly from a read error. The V and J genes are TRBV7-9 and TRBJ1-2; D not certain. CDR3 length equals 12 residues. Germline CDR1 SEHNR, CDR2 FQNEAQ (reference sequence). CDR3: CATSRDLGGYTF. In DNA form, the CDR3 reads TGTGCCACCAGCAGAGATCTGGGGGGCTACACCTTC.

V usage is TRBV12-3 or TRBV12-4 and J usage is TRBJ2-5; unclear D gene. With 3 bases removed from V and 5 bases from J, the gap between germline ends came to 10 bases. This CDR3 is built from 13 residues. DNA of the CDR3: TGTGCCAGCAGTTTTAGGTACGGGGAGACCCAGTACTTC. Its translation is CASSFRYGETQYF.

In its sample, this clonotype was seen once. This clone may be a read error of a much larger clone one base away. The DNA of the CDR3 is TGTGCCAGCAGCTTAGGCGTGAGCTCCTACGAGCTGTACTTC. It encodes CASSLGVSSYELYF. The genes are TRBV7-9 and TRBJ2-7; D not certain. Germline-derived CDR1 and CDR2 are SEHNR and FQNEAQ (reference sequence). The CDR3 has 14 residues.

J is TRBJ2-7 and V is TRBV7-8; the D gene is possibly TRBD2 (6 bases). The V gene lost 3 bases and the J gene lost 6 bases, with 18 bases spanning the gap. CDR1 is SGHVS, CDR2 FQNEAQ, per germline. This CDR3 has 15 residues. CDR3 sequence reads: CASSFTASEACEQYF. CDR3 nucleotides: TGTGCCAGCAGCTTTACGGCTAGCGAGGCCTGCGAGCAGTACTTC.

To note about this clonotype: One end of the junction varies from germline; a read error may be responsible. The chain employs TRBV9 and TRBJ2-7; D is perhaps TRBD2 (7 bases). Germline values: CDR1 SGDLS, CDR2 YYNGEE. CDR3 length: 13 amino acids. DNA for the CDR3: TGTGCCAGCAGCGCCGCGGGGGCCGGGGAGCTGTACTTC. This codes for CASSAAGAGELYF.

The chain carries TRBV10-3 and TRBJ1-2, with a tentative D call TRBD1 (6 bases). The V gene's germline CDR1 is ENHRY and CDR2 SYGVKD. The CDR3 extends over 13 amino acids. The V gene lost 6 bases and the J gene lost 8 bases, with 16 bases spanning the gap. This chain's CDR3 is CAISPSGAGGYTF. The CDR3 DNA sequence: TGTGCCATCAGCCCATCAGGGGCGGGGGGCTACACCTTC.

The gene calls are TRBV4-1 and TRBJ1-6; 7 positions match TRBD1. The CDR3 length is 15 residues. Trimming at V came to 0 bases and at J to 7 bases, leaving 3 bases not matched to a gene. Germline V CDR1 and CDR2: MGHRA, YSYEKL. CDR3 sequence: CASSQEVRGNSPLHF. The CDR3, as DNA: TGCGCCAGCAGCCAAGAGGTCAGGGGGAATTCACCCCTCCACTTT.